Described below is a single T cell receptor beta chain sequence and its context. Its antigen is not identified. The data were obtained in a study of cytomegalovirus exposure and HLA in healthy donors. Findings of the study overall: Researchers counted roughly 150 TCR beta chains as cytomegalovirus-associated.

The repertoire was sequenced with immunoSEQ multiplex PCR; TCRdb's copy has only in-frame clones and lacks some. The sample holds some 100,000 clones, 75% to 90% seen once. The CDR3 spans 14 residues. Germline lookup yields CDR1 MNHEY and CDR2 SMNVEV (reference sequence). The germline V and J ends were trimmed by 4 bases and 6 bases, with 15 bases remaining between them. This chain uses TRBV27 with TRBJ1-2; D possibly corresponds to TRBD1 (5 bases). The sequence derives from a man aged 18 to 29 in good health and CMV-seropositive. Specimen: PBMCs. The CDR3 region has the DNA TGTGCCAGCAGTTGGGCTCGGGGGGAGCATGGCTACACCTTC. As protein: CASSWARGEHGYTF.